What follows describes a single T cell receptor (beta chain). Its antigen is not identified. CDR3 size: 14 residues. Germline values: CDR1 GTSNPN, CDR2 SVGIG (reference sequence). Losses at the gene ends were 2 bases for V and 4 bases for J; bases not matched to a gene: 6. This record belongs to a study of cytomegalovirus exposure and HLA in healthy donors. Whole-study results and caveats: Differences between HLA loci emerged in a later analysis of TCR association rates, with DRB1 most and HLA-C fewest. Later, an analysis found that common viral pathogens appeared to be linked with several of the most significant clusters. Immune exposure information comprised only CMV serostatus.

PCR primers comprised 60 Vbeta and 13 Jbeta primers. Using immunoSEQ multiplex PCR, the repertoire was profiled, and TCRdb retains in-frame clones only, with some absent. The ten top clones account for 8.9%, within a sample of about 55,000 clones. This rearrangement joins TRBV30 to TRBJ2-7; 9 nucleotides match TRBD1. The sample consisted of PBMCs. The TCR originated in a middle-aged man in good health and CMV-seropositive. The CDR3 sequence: CAWSPPDRGYEQYF. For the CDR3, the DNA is TGTGCCTGGAGTCCCCCTGACAGGGGGTACGAGCAGTACTTC. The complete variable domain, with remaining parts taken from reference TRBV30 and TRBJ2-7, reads SQTIHQWPATLVQPVGSPLSLECTVEGTSNPNLYWYRQAAGRGLQLLFYSVGIGQISSEVPQNLSASRPQDRQFILSSKKLLLSDSGFYLCAWSPPDRGYEQYFGPGTRLTVT.